This is a list of T cell receptor beta chains from one sample in a study of control samples from healthy donors and cancer patients. Generated by immunoSEQ multiplex PCR, the TCRdb table keeps only in-frame clones and is missing some. The sample has approximately 170,000 clones, approximately 92% seen once. The material sequenced was blood. These receptors came from a woman aged 55-70 years in good health. The CDR3 runs from the conserved cysteine through the conserved F or W. A D gene is named only where the DNA matches it firmly. Expanded clones are given a class, and other clones once, few, many or no size at all.

V gene	clone size	J gene	D gene	CDR3 protein	CDR3 DNA
TRBV6-2/TRBV6-3	NA	TRBJ1-2	TRBD1	CASSYDRARYGYTF	TGTGCCAGCAGTTACGACAGGGCGAGGTATGGCTACACCTTC
TRBV19	NA	TRBJ1-1	NA	CASSIFAVNTEAFF	TGTGCCAGTAGTATCTTCGCCGTGAACACTGAAGCTTTCTTT
TRBV2	once	TRBJ1-1	NA	CASSEGGRAFF	TGTGCCAGCAGTGAAGGGGGTAGGGCTTTCTTT
TRBV25-1	NA	TRBJ1-2	TRBD1	CASTGTGGVYGYTF	TGTGCCAGCACAGGGACAGGGGGCGTCTATGGCTACACCTTC
TRBV19	NA	TRBJ2-5	NA	CASSSGVAQETQYF	TGTGCCAGTAGTAGCGGGGTCGCCCAAGAGACCCAGTACTTC
TRBV12-3/TRBV12-4	NA	TRBJ1-1	NA	CASTQGLRTEAFF	TGTGCCAGCACACAGGGTTTAAGGACTGAAGCTTTCTTT
TRBV5-1	NA	TRBJ1-1	NA	CASSLVRAKNTEAFF	TGCGCCAGCAGCTTGGTCCGGGCCAAGAACACTGAAGCTTTCTTT
TRBV5-6	NA	TRBJ2-7	TRBD2	CASSLRLAGGPSYEQYF	TGTGCCAGCAGCTTACGGCTAGCGGGGGGGCCGTCCTACGAGCAGTACTTC
TRBV7-9	NA	TRBJ1-4	NA	CASSGGEGEKLFF	TGTGCCAGCAGCGGAGGAGAGGGTGAAAAACTGTTTTTT
TRBV7-2	NA	TRBJ1-2	NA	CASSLNRADGYTF	TGTGCCAGCAGCTTAAACAGGGCGGATGGCTACACCTTC
TRBV18	NA	TRBJ2-5	NA	CASSNQNFETQYF	TGTGCCAGCTCGAACCAGAACTTTGAGACCCAGTACTTC
TRBV6-6	NA	TRBJ1-5	TRBD1	CACERTGGDQPQHF	TGTGCGTGCGAGAGGACAGGGGGCGATCAGCCCCAGCATTTT
TRBV29-1	NA	TRBJ1-2	TRBD1	CSVRTGGTGYTF	TGCAGCGTTCGGACAGGGGGCACGGGCTACACCTTC
TRBV24-1	NA	TRBJ2-2	NA	CATSDRGEVLFF	TGTGCCACCAGTGATAGGGGGGAGGTGCTGTTTTTT
TRBV10-3	once	TRBJ1-2	NA	CAISKLIRDHLYGYTF	TGTGCCATCAGCAAACTCATCCGGGACCATCTCTATGGCTACACCTTC
TRBV5-6	NA	TRBJ1-5	NA	CASSPGSNQPQHF	TGTGCCAGCAGCCCCGGGAGCAATCAGCCCCAGCATTTT
TRBV4-1	NA	TRBJ1-4	TRBD1	CASSQDGTGAGEKLFF	TGCGCCAGCAGCCAAGACGGGACAGGGGCAGGTGAAAAACTGTTTTTT
TRBV25-1	NA	TRBJ2-7	TRBD2	CASRPSGLSSYEQYF	TGTGCCAGCAGGCCTAGCGGATTGAGCTCCTACGAGCAGTACTTC
TRBV9	NA	TRBJ2-7	TRBD2	CASNNAERGAAYEQYF	TGTGCCAGCAATAATGCCGAGCGGGGGGCGGCCTACGAGCAGTACTTC